A single sample is the source of the 13 T cell receptor beta chains below, sequenced in a study of shared clonotypes between healthy human individuals. CD8 cells regarded as naive lacked CD45RO, were positively chosen for CCR7, and omitted terminally differentiated effector memory CD45RA+ cells. Some clones are missing from TCRdb's copy, which holds only in-frame ones; the method was immunoSEQ multiplex PCR. The sample holds some 1,900,000 clones, about 95% seen once. Sequenced: naive CD8+ T cells sorted from blood. The receptors stem from a man aged 18 to 35 in good health.

This chain uses TRBV7-9 with TRBJ1-1; D ambiguous. Trimming removed 0 bases at V and 7 bases at J, with 6 bases between. This CDR3 is 12 amino acids long. Germline V CDR1 and CDR2: SEHNR, FQNEAQ (reference sequence). CDR3 protein: CASSLASFEAFF. CDR3 bases: TGTGCCAGCAGCTTAGCGTCCTTTGAAGCTTTCTTT.

The rearrangement joins TRBV27 to TRBJ1-1, with D possibly being TRBD1 (5 bases). The V gene lost 7 bases and the J gene lost 2 bases, with 14 bases spanning the gap. Germline V gives CDR1 MNHEY, CDR2 SMNVEV (reference sequence). The CDR3 sequence is 14 residues long. CDR3: CASISLDKNTEAFF. The CDR3 bases are TGTGCCAGCATTTCCCTGGACAAAAACACTGAAGCTTTCTTT.

The J gene is TRBJ2-1, the V gene TRBV10-3, with D possibly TRBD2 on 5 matching bases. The CDR3 spans 13 residues. V was shortened by 8 bases and J by 6 bases, with 14 bases between the two germline ends. The V gene's germline CDR1 is ENHRY and CDR2 SYGVKD. The CDR3 sequence is CAIEGEGANEQFF. The DNA for the CDR3 is TGTGCCATCGAGGGTGAAGGTGCCAATGAGCAGTTCTTC.

The chain links TRBV19 to TRBJ1-1; 9 bases match TRBD1. The CDR3 extends over 15 amino acids. Germline trimming cut 6 bases from V and 6 bases from J; bases unmatched to any gene: 11. The V gene's germline CDR1 is LNHDA and CDR2 SQIVND (reference sequence). The CDR3 sequence is CASSPYGTGRAEAFF. CDR3 bases: TGTGCCAGTAGCCCCTATGGGACAGGGAGGGCTGAAGCTTTCTTT.

The rearrangement joins TRBV27 to TRBJ1-6; D gene unclear. Trimming removed 7 bases from V and 0 bases from J, with 13 bases in between. Germline V gene sequence: CDR1 MNHEY, CDR2 SMNVEV (reference sequence). This CDR3 has 16 residues. CDR3 DNA sequence: TGTGCCAGCACCTTTAGAGGGAGCTCCTATAATTCACCCCTCCACTTT. Translation: CASTFRGSSYNSPLHF.

The rearrangement joins TRBV4-1 to TRBJ1-4; tentative D call: TRBD1 (6 bases). The CDR3 spans 15 residues. The germline gives CDR1 MGHRA, CDR2 YSYEKL. V gave up 1 base and J gave up 8 bases, with 14 bases separating them. CDR3 loop: CASSQVKGEREKLFF. The CDR3 DNA reads as TGCGCCAGCAGCCAAGTCAAGGGGGAGCGGGAAAAACTGTTTTTT.

CDR3 sequence: CSVEDSRLAKFF. CDR3 DNA sequence: TGCAGCGTTGAAGATTCCAGACTAGCAAAGTTCTTC. The gene calls are TRBV29-1 and TRBJ2-1; 7 bases line up with TRBD2. V was pared by 0 bases and J by 14 bases, with 7 bases of the junction left unmatched. CDR1 and CDR2 from the germline V gene are SQVTM and ANQGSEA. This CDR3 contains 12 residues.

This chain joins TRBV19 and TRBJ2-1; a possible D gene is TRBD1 (7 bases). Germline CDR1 reads LNHDA; CDR2 reads SQIVND (reference sequence). V was cut by 1 base and J by 7 bases, with 14 bases left in between. The CDR3 spans 15 residues. CDR3 residues: CASSIVAGGMNEQFF. The CDR3, as DNA: TGTGCCAGTAGTATAGTGGCAGGGGGGATGAATGAGCAGTTCTTC. Variable domain in full (rest from reference TRBV19 and TRBJ2-1): DGGITQSPKYLFRKEGQNVTLSCEQNLNHDAMYWYRQDPGQGLRLIYYSQIVNDFQKGDIAEGYSVSREKKESFPLTVTSAQKNPTAFYLCASSIVAGGMNEQFFGPGTRLTVL.

The chain recombines TRBV7-9 with TRBJ2-3; D tentatively reads TRBD1 or TRBD2 (5 bases each). CDR1 SEHNR and CDR2 FQNEAQ come from the germline V gene (reference sequence). The CDR3 has 16 amino acids. Trimming took 1 base from V and 1 from J, leaving 12 bases between them. The CDR3 DNA reads as TGTGCCAGCAGCTTAGTCGGTAGGGGAGGCACAGATACGCAGTATTTT. This encodes CASSLVGRGGTDTQYF.

This chain joins TRBV28 and TRBJ1-1; D is unclear. The CDR3 is 12 residues long. Germline values: CDR1 MDHEN, CDR2 SYDVKM. Trimming took 3 bases from V and 8 from J, leaving 10 bases between them. The CDR3 nucleotides are TGTGCCAGCAGTTTGGAGAGTTGGGAAGCTTTCTTT. This encodes CASSLESWEAFF.

J is TRBJ1-3 and V is TRBV27; 8 bases agree with TRBD1. Looked up from germline, CDR1 is MNHEY and CDR2 is SMNVEV (reference sequence). V lost 6 bases to trimming and J lost 8 bases; unmatched junction nucleotides: 9. CDR3 length equals 14 residues. The CDR3 is CASSPRGHGDTIYF. The CDR3 DNA sequence: TGTGCCAGCAGCCCCAGGGGGCACGGGGACACCATATATTTT.

The J gene is TRBJ2-1, the V gene TRBV4-2; 7 positions match TRBD2. Germline V gene sequence: CDR1 LGHNA, CDR2 YNFKEQ. V dropped 4 bases and J dropped 6; count of bases not matched to a gene: 15. CDR3 length: 17 amino acids. The CDR3 is CASSLPLGGGLANEQFF. In nucleotides, the CDR3 is TGTGCCAGCAGCCTCCCGCTGGGGGGAGGGCTGGCCAATGAGCAGTTCTTC.

The chain has TRBV6-5 and TRBJ1-2; a weak D match, TRBD1 (5 bases). The V end was cut by 4 bases, the J end by 5 bases, with 17 bases between. Germline V gene lookup returns CDR1 MNHEY and CDR2 SVGAGI. This CDR3 comprises 15 residues. CDR3 sequence: CASSSLVGTTYGYTF. The CDR3, as DNA: TGTGCCAGCAGTTCATTAGTCGGGACTACGTATGGCTACACCTTC.